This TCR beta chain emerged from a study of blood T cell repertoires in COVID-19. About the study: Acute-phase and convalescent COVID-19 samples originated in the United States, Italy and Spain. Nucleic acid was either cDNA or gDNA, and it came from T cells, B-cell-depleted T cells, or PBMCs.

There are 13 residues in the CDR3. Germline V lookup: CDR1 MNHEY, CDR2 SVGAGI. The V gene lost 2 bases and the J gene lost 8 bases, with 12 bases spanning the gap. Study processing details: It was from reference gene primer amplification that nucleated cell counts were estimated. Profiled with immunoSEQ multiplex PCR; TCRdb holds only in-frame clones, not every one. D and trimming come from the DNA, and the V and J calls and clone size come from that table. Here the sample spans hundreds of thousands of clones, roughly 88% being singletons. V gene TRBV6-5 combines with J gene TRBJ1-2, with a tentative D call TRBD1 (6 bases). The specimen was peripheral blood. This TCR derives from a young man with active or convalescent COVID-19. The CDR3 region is CASSYGQGIGYTF. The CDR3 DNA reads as TGTGCCAGCAGTTACGGGCAGGGGATAGGCTACACCTTC.